Listed below are T cell receptor beta chains from one sample, sequenced in a study of cytomegalovirus exposure and HLA in healthy donors. Sequencing used immunoSEQ multiplex PCR; TCRdb keeps in-frame clones, though not all of them. The sample has around 150,000 clones, about 80% seen once. The sequenced sample consisted of PBMCs. These receptors all come from a female donor in good health and CMV-seronegative. CDR3s include the opening cysteine and the closing phenylalanine or tryptophan. D genes are given only for firm matches. Some rows have no size entry. The others give once, few or many, or a class for an expanded clone.

-,TRBJ2-6,TRBV5-6,-,CASSLIQGTGANGLTF,TGTGCCAGCAGCTTAATACAGGGTACTGGGGCCAACGGCCTGACTTTC
few,TRBJ2-5,TRBV10-2,-,CASREGGAETQYF,TGCGCCAGCCGGGAAGGAGGGGCAGAGACCCAGTACTTC
-,TRBJ2-7,TRBV7-3,TRBD1,CASSASGTGPYEQYF,TGTGCCAGCAGCGCCTCCGGGACAGGGCCCTACGAGCAGTACTTC
-,TRBJ2-1,TRBV7-9,TRBD2,CASSIAGGRGNEQFF,TGTGCCAGCAGCATAGCGGGGGGCAGGGGGAATGAGCAGTTCTTC
few,TRBJ2-1,TRBV19,-,CASSLGDNEQFF,TGTGCCAGTAGTTTGGGAGACAATGAGCAGTTCTTC
-,TRBJ1-3,TRBV18,TRBD1,CASSPTGQGSGNTIYF,TGTGCCAGCTCGCCAACAGGACAGGGCTCTGGAAACACCATATATTTT
-,TRBJ2-1,TRBV5-1,TRBD2,CASSLSGGRTNEQFF,TGCGCCAGCAGCTTGTCGGGCGGGAGAACCAATGAGCAGTTCTTC
-,TRBJ1-5,TRBV7-2,-,CASSLDPTGTQHF,TGTGCCAGCAGCTTGGACCCCACCGGGACCCAGCATTTT
-,TRBJ1-2,TRBV19,-,CASSLRGTNYGYTF,TGTGCCAGTAGTCTACGGGGGACTAACTATGGCTACACCTTC
-,TRBJ1-2,TRBV5-1,-,CASSPAMGGPTRPNYGYTF,TGCGCCAGCAGCCCGGCGATGGGGGGACCGACGCGACCTAACTATGGCTACACCTTC
-,TRBJ2-7,TRBV30,-,CAWSVDGVYEQYF,TGTGCCTGGAGTGTTGACGGGGTCTACGAGCAGTACTTC
once,TRBJ2-7,TRBV27,TRBD2,CASRGAGGRYEQYF,TGTGCCAGCAGGGGAGCGGGAGGTCGCTACGAGCAGTACTTC
-,TRBJ2-2,TRBV2,TRBD1,CASSGPGQGAQGGELFF,TGTGCCAGCAGTGGGCCGGGACAGGGGGCGCAGGGCGGGGAGCTGTTTTTT
-,TRBJ1-1,TRBV5-5,-,CASSLKGTAREEDTEAFF,TGTGCCAGCAGCTTGAAAGGAACCGCCAGGGAAGAGGACACTGAAGCTTTCTTT
once,TRBJ1-2,TRBV7-2,TRBD1,CASSLQGEGYGYTF,TGTGCCAGCAGCCTACAGGGGGAAGGCTATGGCTACACCTTC
-,TRBJ2-1,TRBV19,TRBD2,CASSITASGRAHNEQFF,TGTGCCAGTAGTATAACGGCTAGCGGGAGGGCCCACAATGAGCAGTTCTTC
-,TRBJ1-1,TRBV7-9,-,CASSLRARGTEAFF,TGTGCCAGCAGCTTGCGGGCCCGGGGAACTGAAGCTTTCTTT
-,TRBJ1-2,TRBV9,TRBD1,CASSDPGQGAYGYTF,TGTGCCAGCAGCGATCCGGGACAGGGGGCCTATGGCTACACCTTC
few,TRBJ1-6,TRBV7-2,-,CASSLDGGRGNSPLHF,TGTGCCAGCAGCTTAGATGGGGGCCGGGGTAATTCACCCCTCCACTTT
-,TRBJ1-2,TRBV5-1,-,CASSLSPRGSHYGYTF,TGCGCCAGCAGCTTGTCCCCGAGGGGGTCGCACTATGGCTACACCTTC
-,TRBJ2-3,TRBV9,TRBD2,CASSVGEGVSTDTQYF,TGTGCCAGCAGCGTAGGGGAGGGAGTATCAACAGATACGCAGTATTTT
-,TRBJ1-5,TRBV19,-,CASGQPQHF,TGTGCCTCCGGTCAGCCCCAGCATTTT
-,TRBJ2-5,TRBV6-1,-,CASNQEWQETQYF,TGTGCCAGCAATCAGGAATGGCAAGAGACCCAGTACTTC
-,TRBJ1-4,TRBV7-2,-,CASSPKGDSLNGKLFF,TGTGCCAGCAGCCCCAAAGGCGACAGCCTTAATGGAAAACTGTTTTTT
-,TRBJ2-5,TRBV5-1,TRBD2,CATSEGGLAGETQYF,TGCGCCACCTCCGAAGGGGGACTAGCCGGCGAGACCCAGTACTTC
few,TRBJ2-1,TRBV6-5,-,CASSRNPQGNEQFF,TGTGCCAGCAGTCGAAACCCCCAGGGGAATGAGCAGTTCTTC
once,TRBJ2-7,TRBV5-6,-,CASSLGGDGYEQYF,TGTGCCAGCAGCTTAGGAGGGGATGGCTACGAGCAGTACTTC
-,TRBJ1-2,TRBV5-6,-,CASTPLNRLNYGYTF,TGTGCCAGCACCCCTTTGAACAGGCTGAACTATGGCTACACCTTC
-,TRBJ2-2,TRBV9,-,CASSVVSGRTGELFF,TGTGCCAGCAGCGTAGTGAGCGGGCGCACCGGGGAGCTGTTTTTT
-,TRBJ2-1,TRBV7-2,-,CASSRDRLNEQFF,TGTGCCAGCAGCCGAGACAGGCTCAATGAGCAGTTCTTC
-,TRBJ2-7,TRBV5-1,-,CASSFEGGSYEQYF,TGCGCCAGCAGCTTTGAGGGTGGCTCCTACGAGCAGTACTTC
-,TRBJ1-6,TRBV12-5,-,CASGSQGNSPLHF,TGTGCTAGTGGTTCCCAGGGAAATTCACCCCTCCACTTT
once,TRBJ2-5,TRBV6-4,TRBD2,CAREGLAGVFSYFSLQYF,TGTGCCAGGGAGGGACTAGCGGGGGTATTTAGCTATTTTTCATTACAGTACTTC
-,TRBJ1-2,TRBV6-5,TRBD1,CASRTGIEGYTF,TGTGCCAGCAGGACAGGGATAGAAGGCTACACCTTC
-,TRBJ2-5,TRBV29-1,TRBD2,CSVDGRAKTQETQYF,TGCAGCGTTGACGGGAGGGCTAAAACCCAAGAGACCCAGTACTTC
few,TRBJ2-2,TRBV27,-,CASSLTGFSGELFF,TGTGCCAGCAGTCTAACAGGGTTCTCCGGGGAGCTGTTTTTT
few,TRBJ2-2,TRBV2,-,CASTGSRVNTGELFF,TGTGCCAGCACGGGTAGTAGAGTTAACACCGGGGAGCTGTTTTTT
few,TRBJ1-1,TRBV6-5,TRBD1,CASSPDRGFTEAFF,TGTGCCAGCAGCCCCGACAGGGGCTTCACTGAAGCTTTCTTT
-,TRBJ1-2,TRBV5-4,-,CASSSQGIYGYTF,TGTGCCAGCAGCTCACAGGGCATATATGGCTACACCTTC
-,TRBJ1-4,TRBV28,-,CASRGGTTNEKLFF,TGTGCCAGCAGGGGGGGAACAACTAATGAAAAACTGTTTTTT
-,TRBJ1-1,TRBV30,TRBD1,CAWSTTGRTEAFF,TGTGCCTGGAGTACGACAGGGAGGACTGAAGCTTTCTTT
-,TRBJ2-3,TRBV7-3,TRBD2,CASSFSGSEDTQYF,TGTGCCAGCAGCTTTAGCGGGAGTGAAGATACGCAGTATTTT